Described below is a single T cell receptor beta chain sequence and its context. Its antigen is not known. Through a sample-barcoded 5' primer and a J-beta primer mix, a second PCR was run for roughly 6 to 11 cycles. The authors tagged each cDNA molecule using a template-switch adaptor with 12 random nucleotides. TCRdb processed the 5' RACE reads anew with MiXCR; each CDR3 protein has one entry. The repertoire holds over 300,000 distinct CDR3 sequences, with roughly half as singletons. The sample comes from a study of blood T cells in healthy people across ages. For the study at large: About one barcoded beta molecule per two T cells was the capture yield of template switching.

V lost 1 base to trimming and J lost 2 bases, with 7 bases between them. CDR1 and CDR2 (germline): SGHTA, FQGNSA. The CDR3 extends over 14 amino acids. Notes on the study in general: Estimates of total diversity, which came from one million sequenced T cells, were considered to be underestimates.

The V call is TRBV7-2, the J call TRBJ2-3, with no clear D. The clonotype originates from a man between 60 and 70 years old in good health. The sample consisted of blood. The CDR3 DNA is TGTGCCAGCAGCTTAGACAGCAACACAGATACGCAGTATTTT. Its protein product is CASSLDSNTDTQYF. Full variable domain (missing parts from reference TRBV7-2 and TRBJ2-3): GAGVSQSPSNKVTEKGKDVELRCDPISGHTALYWYRQSLGQGLEFLIYFQGNSAPDKSGLPSDRFSAERTGGSVSTLTIQRTQQEDSAVYLCASSLDSNTDTQYFGPGTRLTVL.